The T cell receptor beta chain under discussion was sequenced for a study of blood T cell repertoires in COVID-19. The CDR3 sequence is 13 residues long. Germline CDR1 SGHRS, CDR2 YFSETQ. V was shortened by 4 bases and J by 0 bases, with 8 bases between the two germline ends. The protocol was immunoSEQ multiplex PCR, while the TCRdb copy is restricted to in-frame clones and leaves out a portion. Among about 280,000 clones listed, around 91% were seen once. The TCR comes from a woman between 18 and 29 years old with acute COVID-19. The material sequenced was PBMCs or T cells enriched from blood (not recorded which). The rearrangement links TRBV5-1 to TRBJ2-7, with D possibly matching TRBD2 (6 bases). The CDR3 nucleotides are TGCGCCAGCAGCCAGACTAGCTCCTACGAGCAGTACTTC. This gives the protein CASSQTSSYEQYF.